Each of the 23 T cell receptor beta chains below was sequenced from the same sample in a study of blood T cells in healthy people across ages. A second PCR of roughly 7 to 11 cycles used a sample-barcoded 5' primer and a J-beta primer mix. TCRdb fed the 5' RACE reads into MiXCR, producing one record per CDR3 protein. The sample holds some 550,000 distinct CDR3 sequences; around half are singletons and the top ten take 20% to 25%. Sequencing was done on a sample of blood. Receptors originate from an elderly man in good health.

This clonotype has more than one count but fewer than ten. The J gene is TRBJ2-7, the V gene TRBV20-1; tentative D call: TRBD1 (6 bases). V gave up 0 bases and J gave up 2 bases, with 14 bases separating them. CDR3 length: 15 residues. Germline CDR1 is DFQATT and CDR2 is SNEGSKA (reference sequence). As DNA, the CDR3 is TGCAGTGCTAGAGACCCGGGACAAACAACCTACGAGCAGTACTTC. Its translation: CSARDPGQTTYEQYF.

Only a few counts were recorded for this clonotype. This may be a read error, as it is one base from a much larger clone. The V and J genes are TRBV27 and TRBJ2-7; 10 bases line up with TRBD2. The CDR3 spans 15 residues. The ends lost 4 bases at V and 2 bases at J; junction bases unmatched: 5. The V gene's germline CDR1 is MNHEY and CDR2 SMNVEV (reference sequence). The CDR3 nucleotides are TGTGCCAGCAGTTCAACACTAGCGGGGACCTACGAGCAGTACTTC. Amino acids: CASSSTLAGTYEQYF.

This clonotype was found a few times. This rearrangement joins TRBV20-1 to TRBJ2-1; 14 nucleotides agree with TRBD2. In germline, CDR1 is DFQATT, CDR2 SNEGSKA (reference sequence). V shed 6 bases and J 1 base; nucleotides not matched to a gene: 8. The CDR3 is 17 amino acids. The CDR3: CSARLAGGTPSYNEQFF. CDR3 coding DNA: TGCAGTGCCCGACTAGCGGGAGGGACCCCTTCCTACAATGAGCAGTTCTTC.

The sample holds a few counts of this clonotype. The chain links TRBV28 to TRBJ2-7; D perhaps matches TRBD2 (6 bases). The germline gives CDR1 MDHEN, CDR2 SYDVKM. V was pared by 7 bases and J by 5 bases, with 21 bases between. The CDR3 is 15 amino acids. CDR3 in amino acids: CASTPFGTLSDEQYF. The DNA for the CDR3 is TGTGCCAGCACCCCGTTTGGGACTCTGAGCGACGAGCAGTACTTC.

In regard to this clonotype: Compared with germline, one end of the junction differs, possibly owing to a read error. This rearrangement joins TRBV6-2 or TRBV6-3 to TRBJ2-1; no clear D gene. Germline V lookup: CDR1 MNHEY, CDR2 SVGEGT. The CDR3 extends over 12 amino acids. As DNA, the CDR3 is TGTGCCGGCAGTTACTCGTTTGGCTCCCGGTTCTTC. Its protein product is CAGSYSFGSRFF.

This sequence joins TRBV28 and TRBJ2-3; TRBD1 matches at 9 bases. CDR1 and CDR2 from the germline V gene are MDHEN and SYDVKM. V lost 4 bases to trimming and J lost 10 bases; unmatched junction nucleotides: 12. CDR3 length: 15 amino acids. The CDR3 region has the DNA TGTGCCAGCAGTTCCGCCGGGACAGGGAAATGTGCGCAGTATTTT. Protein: CASSSAGTGKCAQYF.

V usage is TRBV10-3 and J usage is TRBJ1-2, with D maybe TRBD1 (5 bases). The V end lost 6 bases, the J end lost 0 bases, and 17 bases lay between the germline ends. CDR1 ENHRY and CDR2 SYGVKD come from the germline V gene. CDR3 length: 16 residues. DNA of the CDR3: TGTGCCATCAGCGGGGCGGGTGGCTTAGCTAACTATGGCTACACCTTC. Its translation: CAISGAGGLANYGYTF.

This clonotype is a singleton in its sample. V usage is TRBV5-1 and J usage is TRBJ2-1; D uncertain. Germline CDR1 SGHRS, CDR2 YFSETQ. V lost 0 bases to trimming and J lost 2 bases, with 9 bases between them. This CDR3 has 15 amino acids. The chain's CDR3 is CASSLVARPYNEQFF. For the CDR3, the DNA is TGCGCCAGCAGCTTGGTGGCGAGACCCTACAATGAGCAGTTCTTC. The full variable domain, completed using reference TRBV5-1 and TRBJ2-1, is KAGVTQTPRYLIKTRGQQVTLSCSPISGHRSVSWYQQTPGQGLQFLFEYFSETQRNKGNFPGRFSGRQFSNSRSEMNVSTLELGDSALYLCASSLVARPYNEQFFGPGTRLTVL.

Here the CDR3 reads CASSGGQGDFEAFF. The CDR3 region has the DNA TGTGCCAGCTCGGGGGGGCAGGGGGATTTTGAAGCTTTCTTT. The chain links TRBV12-3 or TRBV12-4 to TRBJ1-1, with 7 bases lining up with TRBD1. Losses at the gene ends were 8 bases for V and 7 bases for J; bases not matched to a gene: 13. The CDR3 sequence is 14 residues long.

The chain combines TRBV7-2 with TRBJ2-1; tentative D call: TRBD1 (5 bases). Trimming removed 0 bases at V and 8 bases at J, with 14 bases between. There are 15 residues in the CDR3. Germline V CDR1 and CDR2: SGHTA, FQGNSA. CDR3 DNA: TGTGCCAGCAGCTTAGCGCTAGACAGAAAGCATGAGCAGTTCTTC. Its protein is CASSLALDRKHEQFF.

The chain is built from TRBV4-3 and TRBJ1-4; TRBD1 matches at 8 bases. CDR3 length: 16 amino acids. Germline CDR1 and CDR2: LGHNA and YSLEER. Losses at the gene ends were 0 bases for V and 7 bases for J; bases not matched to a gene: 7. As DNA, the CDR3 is TGCGCCAGCAGCCAAGACGGGACAGGAGGCCGTGAAAAACTGTTTTTT. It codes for CASSQDGTGGREKLFF.

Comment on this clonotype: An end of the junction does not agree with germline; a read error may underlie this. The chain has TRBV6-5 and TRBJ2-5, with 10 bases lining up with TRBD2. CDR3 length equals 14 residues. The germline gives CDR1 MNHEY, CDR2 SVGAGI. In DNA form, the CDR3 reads TGTGCCGGCAGTCGAGCGGGAGGGTGTAAGACCCAGTACTTC. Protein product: CAGSRAGGCKTQYF.

The DNA of the CDR3 is TGTGCCACCAGTTCACGCTACAATGAGCAGTTCTTC. Translating gives CATSSRYNEQFF. The chain uses TRBV24-1 and TRBJ2-1; D remains unclear. Germline values: CDR1 KGHDR, CDR2 SFDVKD. The CDR3 is 12 amino acids. V dropped 6 bases and J dropped 3 bases, with 5 bases sitting between them.

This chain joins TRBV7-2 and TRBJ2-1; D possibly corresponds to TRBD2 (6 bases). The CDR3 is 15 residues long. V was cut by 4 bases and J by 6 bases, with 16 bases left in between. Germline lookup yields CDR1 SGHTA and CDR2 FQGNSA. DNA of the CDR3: TGTGCCAGCAGCTCCGTACTACTAGCCAGCAATGAGCAGTTCTTC. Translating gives CASSSVLLASNEQFF.

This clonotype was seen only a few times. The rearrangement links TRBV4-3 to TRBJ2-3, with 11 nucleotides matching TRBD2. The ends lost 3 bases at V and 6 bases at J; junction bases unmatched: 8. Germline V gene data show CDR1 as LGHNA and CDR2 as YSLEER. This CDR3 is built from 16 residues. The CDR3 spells CASSHLSGRAVDTQYF. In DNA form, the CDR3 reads TGCGCCAGCAGCCACCTTAGCGGGAGGGCCGTCGATACGCAGTATTTT.

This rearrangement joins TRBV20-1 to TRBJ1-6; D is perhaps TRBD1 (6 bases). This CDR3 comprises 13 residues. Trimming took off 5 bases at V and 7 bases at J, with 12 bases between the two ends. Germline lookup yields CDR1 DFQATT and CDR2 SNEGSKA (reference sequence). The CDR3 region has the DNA TGCAGTGCTTACAGGGTCCAAAATTCACCCCTCCACTTT. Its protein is CSAYRVQNSPLHF.

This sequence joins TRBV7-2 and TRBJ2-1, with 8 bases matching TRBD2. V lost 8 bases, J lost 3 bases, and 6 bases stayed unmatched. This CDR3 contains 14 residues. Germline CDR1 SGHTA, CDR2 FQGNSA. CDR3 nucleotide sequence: TGTGCCAGCCGGGGGGGAGGCAACTACAATGAGCAGTTCTTC. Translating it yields CASRGGGNYNEQFF.

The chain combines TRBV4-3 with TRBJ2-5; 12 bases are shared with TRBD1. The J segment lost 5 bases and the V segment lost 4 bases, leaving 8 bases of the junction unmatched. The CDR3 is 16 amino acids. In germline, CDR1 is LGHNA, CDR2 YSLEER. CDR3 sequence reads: CASSPSGQGAWETQYF. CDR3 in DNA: TGCGCCAGCAGCCCTTCGGGACAGGGGGCTTGGGAGACCCAGTACTTC.

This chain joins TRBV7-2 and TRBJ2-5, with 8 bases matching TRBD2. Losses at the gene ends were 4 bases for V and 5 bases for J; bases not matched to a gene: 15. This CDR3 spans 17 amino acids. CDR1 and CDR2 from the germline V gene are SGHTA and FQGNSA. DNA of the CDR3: TGTGCCAGCAGCTACCGCACTGGGGCGGGAGGAAGGGAGACCCAGTACTTC. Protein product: CASSYRTGAGGRETQYF.

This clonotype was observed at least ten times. CDR3 region: CASSDGTNEQFF. The CDR3 DNA follows: TGTGCCAGCAGTGATGGGACTAATGAGCAGTTCTTC. The chain recombines TRBV12-3 or TRBV12-4 with TRBJ2-1, with D possibly being TRBD2 (6 bases). CDR3 size: 12 residues. The V gene lost 5 bases and the J gene lost 7 bases, with 9 bases spanning the gap.

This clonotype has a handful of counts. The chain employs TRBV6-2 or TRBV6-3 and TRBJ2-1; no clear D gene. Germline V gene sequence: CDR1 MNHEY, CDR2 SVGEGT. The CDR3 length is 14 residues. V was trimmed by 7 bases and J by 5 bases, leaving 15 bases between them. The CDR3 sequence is CASNEDRMNNEQFF. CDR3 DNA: TGTGCCAGCAACGAGGACCGGATGAACAATGAGCAGTTCTTC.

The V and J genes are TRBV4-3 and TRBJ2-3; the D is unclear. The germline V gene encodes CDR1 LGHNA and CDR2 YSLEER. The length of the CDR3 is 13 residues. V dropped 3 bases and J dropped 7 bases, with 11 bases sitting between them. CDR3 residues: CASSQTLENTQYF. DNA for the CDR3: TGCGCCAGCAGCCAGACATTAGAAAATACGCAGTATTTT.

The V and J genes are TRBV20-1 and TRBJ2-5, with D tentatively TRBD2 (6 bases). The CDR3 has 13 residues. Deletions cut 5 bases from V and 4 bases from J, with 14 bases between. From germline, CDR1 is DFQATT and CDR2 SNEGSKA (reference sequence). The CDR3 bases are TGCAGTGCTCCGGGGGATGGCCGAGAGACCCAGTACTTC. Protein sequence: CSAPGDGRETQYF.